This TCR beta chain emerged from a study of T cells in Graves' hyperthyroidism and ophthalmopathy. Germline trimming cut 1 base from V and 5 bases from J; bases unmatched to any gene: 7. The CDR3 has 16 amino acids. Germline V CDR1 and CDR2: LNHNV, YYDKDF (reference sequence). There were TCR beta CDR3 regions amplified from RNA transcripts. HTBI primers were employed in a first-round RT-PCR of the TCR CDR3. From the multiplex PCR reads, TCRdb called clonotypes with MiXCR, one entry per CDR3 protein. The table has nearly 600,000 distinct CDR3 sequences, approximately 15% seen once. This clonotype was seen many times.

The TCR sequence derives from a woman between 18 and 29 years old with Graves' ophthalmopathy. The chain is built from TRBV15 and TRBJ2-1, with 8 nucleotides matching TRBD2. Sequenced sample: blood. CDR3 DNA sequence: TGTGCCACCAGCAGAGCCGGGACTAGGTGGGACAATGAGCAGTTCTTC. It specifies CATSRAGTRWDNEQFF.